These 28 T cell receptor beta chains share one sample of origin, sequenced in a study of OX40 agonist ivuxolimab in advanced cancers. Libraries were prepared by immunoSEQ multiplex PCR; TCRdb keeps only in-frame clonotypes and omits some of them. The data contain more than 60,000 clones, roughly 86% of them singletons. This specimen was CD4+ or CD8+ T cells sorted from blood, taken in a trial of the OX40 agonist ivuxolimab. The receptor source for this set is an adult with an advanced solid tumor such as melanoma, head and neck, liver or kidney cancer.

This chain uses TRBV11-3 with TRBJ2-2; no firm D call. CDR3 length: 14 amino acids. Germline V gene data show CDR1 as SGHNT and CDR2 as YENEEA. V lost 2 bases, J lost 7 bases, and 11 bases lay in between. The CDR3 region has the DNA TGTGCCAGCAGCTTAAGTAGGGATGTCGGGGAGCTGTTTTTT. It yields the protein CASSLSRDVGELFF. Complete variable domain (other parts from reference TRBV11-3 and TRBJ2-2): EAGVVQSPRYKIIEKKQPVAFWCNPISGHNTLYWYLQNLGQGPELLIRYENEEAVDDSQLPKDRFSAERLKGVDSTLKIQPAELGDSAVYLCASSLSRDVGELFFGEGSRLTVL.

The chain links TRBV28 to TRBJ2-7, with D perhaps matching TRBD1 (5 bases). Germline loops: CDR1 MDHEN, CDR2 SYDVKM. V was clipped by 3 bases and J by 0 bases, with 6 bases between them. The CDR3 spans 13 residues. CDR3: CASSFRGSYEQYF. CDR3 bases: TGTGCCAGCAGTTTTAGGGGCTCCTACGAGCAGTACTTC.

The CDR3 loop reads CASSYDLAGVYEQYF. For the CDR3, the DNA is TGCGCCAGCAGCTACGATCTAGCGGGCGTCTACGAGCAGTACTTC. V usage is TRBV5-1 and J usage is TRBJ2-7; TRBD2 aligns across 8 bases. The CDR3 sequence is 15 residues long. Germline values: CDR1 SGHRS, CDR2 YFSETQ. V gave up 3 bases and J gave up 3 bases; unmatched junction bases: 8.

The CDR3 protein is CASSLARSSYNEQFF. In nucleotides, the CDR3 is TGCGCCAGCAGCTTGGCACGGAGCTCCTACAATGAGCAGTTCTTC. The chain is built from TRBV5-1 and TRBJ2-1; no clear D gene. V was shortened by 0 bases and J by 0 bases, with 7 bases between the two germline ends. The V gene's germline CDR1 is SGHRS and CDR2 YFSETQ. The CDR3 is 15 residues long.

This clone is medium-sized in the sample. The chain joins TRBV11-2 to TRBJ2-7; 8 bases fit TRBD2. The J segment lost 4 bases and the V segment lost 3 bases, leaving 8 bases of the junction unmatched. This CDR3 is built from 15 residues. Germline CDR1 is SGHAT and CDR2 is FQNNGV. In nucleotides, the CDR3 is TGTGCCAGCAGCTTCTCCGGGACTAGTCGGTACGAGCAGTACTTC. Translating gives CASSFSGTSRYEQYF.

The chain recombines TRBV15 with TRBJ1-5; the match to TRBD1 covers 7 bases. V lost 1 base, J lost 1 base, and 4 bases stayed unmatched. The CDR3 runs 16 residues. Germline V gene lookup returns CDR1 LNHNV and CDR2 YYDKDF (reference sequence). CDR3 DNA: TGTGCCACCAGCAGAGGGGGGACAGTAAGCAATCAGCCCCAGCATTTT. It is translated as CATSRGGTVSNQPQHF.

V and J are TRBV16 and TRBJ1-5; D gene ambiguous. Germline V gene data show CDR1 as KGHSY and CDR2 as FQNENV. V lost 0 bases and J lost 0, with 6 bases in between. This CDR3 has 15 amino acids. Here the CDR3 reads CASSQSGNSNQPQHF. The DNA of the CDR3 is TGTGCCAGCAGCCAATCAGGCAATAGCAATCAGCCCCAGCATTTT.

V gene TRBV4-1 combines with J gene TRBJ2-1; TRBD1 matches at 8 bases. This CDR3 contains 14 residues. Germline loops: CDR1 MGHRA, CDR2 YSYEKL. After removal of 4 bases from V and 6 bases from J, the junction contained 5 bases not matched to a gene. The CDR3 is CASSREDRVNEQFF. The CDR3 DNA follows: TGCGCCAGCAGCCGGGAGGACAGGGTCAATGAGCAGTTCTTC.

This clone was counted a single time. V usage is TRBV10-1 and J usage is TRBJ2-4; 12 positions match TRBD2. Germline trimming cut 7 bases from V and 0 bases from J; bases unmatched to any gene: 16. The CDR3 has 20 residues. Germline V lookup: CDR1 WNHNN, CDR2 SYGVQD (reference sequence). This CDR3 is CASIGLAGISCPRAKNIQYF. CDR3 nucleotides: TGCGCCAGCATCGGACTAGCGGGGATAAGCTGCCCAAGAGCCAAAAACATTCAGTACTTC.

V and J are TRBV7-3 and TRBJ1-2; no firm D call. CDR1 is SGHTA and CDR2 is FQGTGA in the germline V gene. V dropped 4 bases and J dropped 6 bases, with 18 bases sitting between them. This CDR3 spans 15 amino acids. Here the CDR3 reads CASSSHREGDHGYTF. The CDR3 DNA reads TGTGCCAGCAGCTCCCATCGGGAAGGAGACCATGGCTACACCTTC.

This clone has a single count. A much larger clone sits a single nucleotide away, making a read error possible. The chain combines TRBV7-6 with TRBJ1-1; D remains ambiguous. The CDR3 has 13 amino acids. V shed 1 base and J shed 1 base, with 4 bases lying between them. Per germline, CDR1 SGHVS and CDR2 FNYEAQ. The CDR3 loop is CASSLDTNTEAFF. Here the CDR3 DNA reads TGTGCCAGCAGCTTAGACACGAACACTGAAGCTTTCTTT.

The V gene is TRBV19, the J gene TRBJ2-1; possibly TRBD2 for D (6 bases). The CDR3 has 14 amino acids. CDR1 is LNHDA and CDR2 is SQIVND in the germline V gene (reference sequence). The ends were cut back, 6 bases at V and 0 bases at J, with 9 bases in the middle. The CDR3 here is CASSGGSSYNEQFF. The CDR3 bases are TGTGCCAGTAGCGGAGGGAGCTCCTACAATGAGCAGTTCTTC.

The J gene is TRBJ2-7, the V gene TRBV6-1; D may be TRBD1 or TRBD2 (5 bases each). The CDR3 loop spans 15 amino acids. V was shortened by 7 bases and J by 1 base, with 17 bases between the two germline ends. Per the germline V gene, CDR1 is MNHNS and CDR2 is SASEGT. The CDR3 protein is CASKLNRDGSYEQYF. CDR3 coding DNA: TGTGCCAGCAAACTAAACCGGGACGGATCCTACGAGCAGTACTTC.

V and J are TRBV5-1 and TRBJ2-7; D may be TRBD2 (6 bases). Between the trimmed V and J ends, which lost 0 bases and 2 bases, there was a span of 9 bases. Germline values: CDR1 SGHRS, CDR2 YFSETQ. CDR3 size: 14 residues. CDR3: CASSLDSGAYEQYF. Written as DNA, the CDR3 is TGCGCCAGCAGCTTGGATAGCGGAGCCTACGAGCAGTACTTC. Using reference TRBV5-1 and TRBJ2-7 for the parts outside the CDR3, the full variable domain is KAGVTQTPRYLIKTRGQQVTLSCSPISGHRSVSWYQQTPGQGLQFLFEYFSETQRNKGNFPGRFSGRQFSNSRSEMNVSTLELGDSALYLCASSLDSGAYEQYFGPGTRLTVT.

The V gene is TRBV7-3, the J gene TRBJ1-5, with D uncertain. Germline lookup yields CDR1 SGHTA and CDR2 FQGTGA. The CDR3 runs 16 residues. Trimming removed 1 base at V and 5 bases at J, with 15 bases between. The CDR3 coding sequence is TGTGCCAGCAGCTTAAGTCCTTGGCCAGCTGATCAGCCCCAGCATTTT. This translates into CASSLSPWPADQPQHF.

This clone was found once. The chain joins TRBV5-8 to TRBJ1-2; 9 bases line up with TRBD1. This CDR3 spans 15 amino acids. J lost 2 bases, V lost 4 bases, and 6 bases had no gene match. The germline V gene encodes CDR1 SGHTS and CDR2 YDEGEE. CDR3 protein: CASSGDGTGNYGYTF. The CDR3 nucleotides read TGTGCCAGCAGCGGCGATGGGACAGGGAACTATGGCTACACCTTC.

The chain recombines TRBV2 with TRBJ1-5; no reliable D call. CDR3 length: 14 residues. With 2 bases removed from V and 6 bases from J, the gap between germline ends came to 11 bases. Germline V CDR1 and CDR2: SNHLY, FYNNEI. In DNA form, the CDR3 reads TGTGCCAGCAGTGAATTGACCCCTCTTCAGCCCCAGCATTTT. It codes for CASSELTPLQPQHF.

This sequence joins TRBV7-8 and TRBJ1-4, with 8 positions matching TRBD1. CDR1 SGHVS and CDR2 FQNEAQ come from the germline V gene. The CDR3 has 15 amino acids. The J segment lost 4 bases and the V segment lost 5 bases, leaving 6 bases of the junction unmatched. CDR3 residues: CASSRLTGVNEKLFF. In DNA, the CDR3 is TGTGCCAGCAGCCGACTGACAGGGGTTAATGAAAAACTGTTTTTT.

As to this clone: Other DNA sequences of this sample code for an identical CDR3. V and J are TRBV6-6 and TRBJ2-1, with 11 bases lining up with TRBD1. Losses at the gene ends were 6 bases for V and 7 bases for J; bases not matched to a gene: 5. Germline V gives CDR1 MNHNY, CDR2 SVGAGI (reference sequence). The CDR3 consists of 14 residues. The CDR3 loop is CASRPGTGGNEQFF. The CDR3 region has the DNA TGTGCCAGCAGACCCGGGACAGGGGGGAATGAGCAGTTCTTC.

The chain employs TRBV19 and TRBJ2-1, with D unclear. The CDR3 is 14 amino acids. Germline lookup yields CDR1 LNHDA and CDR2 SQIVND (reference sequence). V was cut by 1 base and J by 9 bases, with 13 bases left in between. The CDR3 DNA is TGTGCCAGTAGTATAGGGAGAAATATGGGTGAGCAGTTCTTC. It yields the protein CASSIGRNMGEQFF.

This chain joins TRBV5-6 and TRBJ1-1; 8 bases agree with TRBD1. The CDR3 has 14 amino acids. J lost 4 bases, V lost 0 bases, and 2 bases had no gene match. Germline V gives CDR1 SGHDT, CDR2 YYEEEE. The chain's CDR3 is CASSLETGGTEAFF. DNA for the CDR3: TGTGCCAGCAGCTTGGAAACAGGGGGCACTGAAGCTTTCTTT.

The chain is built from TRBV19 and TRBJ2-3; D is unresolved. CDR3 length equals 18 residues. The V end was cut by 5 bases, the J end by 0 bases, with 21 bases between. The germline V gene encodes CDR1 LNHDA and CDR2 SQIVND (reference sequence). CDR3 protein: CASSSPQSLRSSTDTQYF. CDR3 nucleotides: TGTGCCAGTAGTTCCCCCCAGTCGTTGAGGTCTAGCACAGATACGCAGTATTTT.

This clone was picked up one time. V gene TRBV19 combines with J gene TRBJ1-5; 10 positions match TRBD1. With 9 bases clipped from V and 6 bases from J, the junction kept 8 bases outside the gene matches. The CDR3 sequence is 14 residues long. Germline loops: CDR1 LNHDA, CDR2 SQIVND (reference sequence). The CDR3 reads CASNRDRGGQPQHF. In nucleotides, the CDR3 is TGTGCCAGCAACCGGGACAGGGGTGGTCAGCCCCAGCATTTT.

The V call is TRBV28, the J call TRBJ2-5, with 12 bases identical to TRBD2. The germline gives CDR1 MDHEN, CDR2 SYDVKM. The J segment lost 5 bases and the V segment lost 5 bases, leaving 6 bases of the junction unmatched. This CDR3 comprises 15 residues. For the CDR3, the DNA is TGTGCCAGCAGTACACTAGCGGGGGGCACGGAGACCCAGTACTTC. This encodes CASSTLAGGTETQYF.

The J gene is TRBJ1-1, the V gene TRBV2; D may be TRBD1 (5 bases). The germline V and J ends were trimmed by 6 bases and 1 base, with 15 bases remaining between them. The CDR3 sequence is 15 residues long. From germline, CDR1 is SNHLY and CDR2 FYNNEI. The CDR3 loop reads CASRQEAGWNTEAFF. In DNA, the CDR3 is TGTGCCAGCAGACAGGAGGCGGGATGGAACACTGAAGCTTTCTTT.

The rearrangement joins TRBV15 to TRBJ2-3; D not certain. Trimming took 0 bases from V and 4 from J, leaving 5 bases between them. The germline CDR1 and CDR2 sequences are LNHNV and YYDKDF (reference sequence). This CDR3 region has 13 residues. The CDR3 is CATSRDVADTQYF. CDR3 DNA sequence: TGTGCCACCAGCAGAGATGTCGCAGATACGCAGTATTTT.

The chain recombines TRBV2 with TRBJ1-1; D gene ambiguous. With 6 bases removed from V and 3 bases from J, the gap between germline ends came to 2 bases. The CDR3 length is 10 residues. Germline assignment: CDR1 SNHLY and CDR2 FYNNEI. This chain's CDR3 is CASRYTEAFF. The CDR3 DNA follows: TGTGCCAGCAGGTACACTGAAGCTTTCTTT.

The genes are TRBV7-3 and TRBJ1-1; D unresolved. The CDR3 is made up of 13 amino acids. Germline CDR1 is SGHTA and CDR2 is FQGTGA. V dropped 2 bases and J dropped 4 bases, with 8 bases sitting between them. The CDR3 spells CASSLQPGTEAFF. The CDR3 region has the DNA TGTGCCAGCAGCTTACAGCCGGGCACTGAAGCTTTCTTT.